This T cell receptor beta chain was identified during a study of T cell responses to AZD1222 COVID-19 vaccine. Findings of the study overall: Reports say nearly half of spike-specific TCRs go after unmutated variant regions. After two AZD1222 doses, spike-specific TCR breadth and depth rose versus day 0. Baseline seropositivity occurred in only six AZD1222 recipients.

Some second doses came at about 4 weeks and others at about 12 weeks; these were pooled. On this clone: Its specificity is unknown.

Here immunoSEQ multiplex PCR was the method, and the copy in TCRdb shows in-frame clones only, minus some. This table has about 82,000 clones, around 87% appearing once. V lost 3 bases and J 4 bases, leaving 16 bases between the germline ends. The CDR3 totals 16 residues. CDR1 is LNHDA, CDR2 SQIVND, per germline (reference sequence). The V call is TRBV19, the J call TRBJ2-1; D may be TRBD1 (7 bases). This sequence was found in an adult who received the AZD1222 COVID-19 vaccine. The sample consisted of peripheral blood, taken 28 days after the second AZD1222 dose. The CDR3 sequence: CASSIGGGAGYNEQFF. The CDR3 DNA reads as TGTGCCAGTAGTATCGGAGGGGGCGCAGGGTACAATGAGCAGTTCTTC.